The clone carrying this T cell receptor beta chain was recorded many times. This entry comes from a study of T-cell reconstitution after alpha-beta-depleted transplantation in children. The CDR3 has 13 residues. The germline CDR1 and CDR2 sequences are SQVTM and ANQGSEA. The V segment lost 8 bases and the J segment 1 base; nucleotides outside the gene matches: 4. Unique molecular identifiers were incorporated into the prepared TCRbeta library. TCRdb reprocessed the PCR reads with MiXCR, giving one entry per CDR3 protein. In the table there are 230,000 or so distinct CDR3 sequences, approximately 9.7% of which are singletons.

Sequenced here: PBMCs from the stem cell graft donor, sampled from the stem cell graft. This chain uses TRBV29-1 with TRBJ1-1, with 10 bases lining up with TRBD1. This receptor was taken from a human donor who donated a stem cell graft to a child with SCID. For the CDR3, the DNA is TGCAGCACCCGGACAGGGGGGAACACTGAAGCTTTCTTT. Its translation: CSTRTGGNTEAFF.